This T cell receptor (beta chain) was obtained from a study of radiotherapy plus CTLA-4 blockade in lung cancer (dated by TCRdb to the late 2010s). Background on the whole study: Among enrolled patients, roughly 20% had an objective response and 25% to 35% reached disease control. Summary of the overall study and its limitations: After treatment with radiotherapy and ipilimumab, TCR clones that came from tumors expanded in the peripheral blood. The strongest predictors of response were reported to be early dynamic shifts in blood T cell clones along with a rise in serum interferon-beta following radiation.

Measured from the cysteine to the phenylalanine, the CDR3 is 16 residues long. The retained sequence is limited to the CDR3, 48 bases, with the frame set at the first base. CDR1 SGDLS and CDR2 YYNGEE were looked up in the germline V gene. V is reduced by 0 bases and J by 0 bases, leaving a spacing of 11 bases between them. This clone was seen only a few times. The antigen it binds to is not known. No quality values exist for individual bases; no much larger clone is one base distant. Library prep was done by the immunoSEQ multiplex PCR assay. The source is immuneACCESS, and TCRdb retained only in-frame sequences with V and J called. Part of the clones is not carried over; for the studies checked, unresolved V genes explain less than half of this, and the remainder is unexplained. For this sample there are 80,000 to 95,000 clones; around 80% appear just once. Roughly 24% of the sample goes to the ten largest clones.

Focal radiation therapy combined with CTLA-4 blockade (ipilimumab) was tested in patients with chemo-refractory metastatic non-small-cell lung cancer. Specimen: peripheral blood, collected from a patient treated with radiotherapy plus ipilimumab. The chain is assembled from TRBV9 and TRBJ2-3; the D gene remains uncertain. The sequence came from a human donor with non-small cell lung cancer that progressed on radiotherapy plus ipilimumab. The encoded CDR3 is CASSVAGKTSTDTQYF. The DNA reads as follows: TGTGCCAGCAGCGTAGCCGGTAAAACCAGCACAGATACGCAGTATTTT.